This T cell receptor (beta chain) emerged from a study of blood T cell repertoires in COVID-19. Germline-derived CDR1 and CDR2 are SGHTA and FQGTGA. V trimming: 5 bases; J trimming: 0 bases; junction bases outside the gene matches: 5. The CDR3 contains 15 residues. TCRdb keeps only in-frame clones here, not all; method: immunoSEQ multiplex PCR. Here the sample spans around 160,000 clones, approximately 80% being singletons. Sequenced input: PBMCs or T cells enriched from blood (not recorded which). The sequence was collected from a woman aged 60-75 years who had recovered from COVID-19. The chain uses TRBV7-3 and TRBJ2-3; TRBD1 aligns across 7 bases. Here the CDR3 DNA reads TGTGCCAGCAGCCAAGGGACAGCTAGCACAGATACGCAGTATTTT. Translation: CASSQGTASTDTQYF.